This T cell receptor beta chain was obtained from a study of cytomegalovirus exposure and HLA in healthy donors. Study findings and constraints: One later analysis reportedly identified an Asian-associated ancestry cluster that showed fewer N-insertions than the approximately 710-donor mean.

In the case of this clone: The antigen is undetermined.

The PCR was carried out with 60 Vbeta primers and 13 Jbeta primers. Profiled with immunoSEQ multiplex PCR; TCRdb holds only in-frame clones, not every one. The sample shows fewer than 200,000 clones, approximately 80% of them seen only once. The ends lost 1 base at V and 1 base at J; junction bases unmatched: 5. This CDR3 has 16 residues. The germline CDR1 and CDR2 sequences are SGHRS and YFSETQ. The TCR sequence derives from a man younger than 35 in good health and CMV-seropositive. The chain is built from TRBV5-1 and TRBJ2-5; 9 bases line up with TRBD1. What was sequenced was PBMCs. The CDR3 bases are TGCGCCAGCAGCTTGACAGGGGGCGTTCGCCAAGAGACCCAGTACTTC. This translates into CASSLTGGVRQETQYF.